This T cell receptor beta chain came from a study of blood T cell repertoires in COVID-19. Study at large: COVID-19 samples from acute and convalescent phases originated in the United States, Italy and Spain. In each case, the material was cDNA or gDNA derived from T cells, B-cell-depleted T cells, or PBMCs.

CDR1 MNHEY and CDR2 SMNVEV come from the germline V gene (reference sequence). The CDR3 length is 13 residues. With 6 bases removed from V and 4 bases from J, the gap between germline ends came to 10 bases. As processed by the authors: Reference gene primer amplification gave nucleated cell count estimates. Here immunoSEQ multiplex PCR was the method, and the copy in TCRdb shows in-frame clones only, minus some. The DNA gave D and trimming, while V, J and clone size come from that table. Of 90,000 to 100,000 clones in the sample, 72% were seen once. The TCR originated in a woman aged 60-75 years in a cohort sampled during active or convalescent COVID-19. The chain carries TRBV27 and TRBJ1-5; D gene uncertain. Input material: peripheral blood. The CDR3 DNA reads TGTGCCAGCAGGCGCGCGGGGAATCAGCCCCAGCATTTT. Encoded protein: CASRRAGNQPQHF.